The next 28 T cell receptor beta chains were all read from a single sample in a study of T-cell reconstitution after alpha-beta-depleted transplantation in children. This sample's TCRbeta library carried unique molecular identifier barcodes. Via MiXCR, TCRdb re-called the PCR reads, giving one row per CDR3 protein. The sample has 120,000 or so distinct CDR3 sequences; approximately 10% are singletons. The sample was PBMCs from the stem cell graft donor, taken from the stem cell graft. Receptor source: a human donor who donated a stem cell graft to a child with acute lymphoblastic leukemia.

About this clonotype itself: A read error may be the cause here, since a much bigger clone is one base away. J is TRBJ2-4 and V is TRBV7-2; 10 nucleotides line up with TRBD1. The CDR3 has 16 residues. Germline V lookup: CDR1 SGHTA, CDR2 FQGNSA. In DNA form, the CDR3 reads TGTGCCAGCAGCCCCCAAGGGACAGGGGCGGGAAACAGTCAGTACTTC. It specifies CASSPQGTGAGNSQYF.

This clonotype was observed at least ten times. The chain joins TRBV24-1 to TRBJ2-1; 9 nucleotides match TRBD1. The CDR3 extends over 14 amino acids. Germline V lookup: CDR1 KGHDR, CDR2 SFDVKD. Germline trimming cut 3 bases from V and 7 bases from J; bases unmatched to any gene: 3. In DNA form, the CDR3 reads TGTGCCACCAGTGATCCCGGGACAGGGAATGAGCAGTTCTTC. Protein product: CATSDPGTGNEQFF.

This clonotype was seen ten or more times. The chain links TRBV27 to TRBJ2-5; 8 bases are shared with TRBD2. This CDR3 contains 15 residues. CDR1 and CDR2 (germline): MNHEY, SMNVEV (reference sequence). The V gene end was trimmed by 6 bases and the J gene end by 4 bases; junction bases not matched to a gene: 10. CDR3 nucleotides: TGTGCCAGCAGCCTGACTAGCGCCCAATTAGAGACCCAGTACTTC. This translates into CASSLTSAQLETQYF.

About this clonotype: A clone one base away is much larger, so this may be a read error. The CDR3 sequence: CASIPRRGRTGELFF. CDR3 nucleotide sequence: TGTGCCAGCATCCCCAGGAGGGGACGCACCGGGGAGCTGTTTTTT. V is TRBV7-8 and J is TRBJ2-2, with D possibly matching TRBD2 (6 bases). V lost 7 bases and J 4 bases, leaving 16 bases between the germline ends. The length of the CDR3 is 15 residues. Germline V lookup: CDR1 SGHVS, CDR2 FQNEAQ.

The table lists this clonotype with many counts. The chain uses TRBV15 and TRBJ2-7; D not certain. Germline V CDR1 and CDR2: LNHNV, YYDKDF (reference sequence). The CDR3 covers 12 residues. V was pared by 0 bases and J by 6 bases, with 6 bases between. The CDR3 DNA sequence: TGTGCCACCAGCAGAGATCAGCTCGAGCAGTACTTC. Encoded protein: CATSRDQLEQYF.

This clonotype has a count of ten or more. The chain uses TRBV25-1 and TRBJ1-1, with TRBD1 as a possible D gene (5 bases). The length of the CDR3 is 16 residues. V lost 0 bases to trimming and J lost 3 bases, with 14 bases between them. CDR1 is MGHDK, CDR2 SYGVNS, per germline. This CDR3 is CASSEYRKGRDTEAFF. DNA for the CDR3: TGTGCCAGCAGTGAATATAGGAAGGGGAGGGACACTGAAGCTTTCTTT.

This clonotype was counted ten times or more. The rearrangement links TRBV5-1 to TRBJ1-1; TRBD1 matches 9 bases. Per germline, CDR1 SGHRS and CDR2 YFSETQ. This CDR3 is 15 amino acids long. The junction had 10 bases not matched to a gene; V was cut back by 10 bases and J by 0 bases. The CDR3 spells CASQWTGAVNTEAFF. The CDR3 coding sequence is TGCGCCTCACAGTGGACAGGGGCAGTGAACACTGAAGCTTTCTTT.

Ten or more counts support this clonotype. The chain joins TRBV12-3 or TRBV12-4 to TRBJ1-1; TRBD1 is a possible D gene (6 bases). CDR3 size: 16 residues. Between the trimmed V and J ends, which lost 6 bases and 0 bases, there was a span of 17 bases. CDR3 sequence (DNA): TGTGCCAGCAGCCCTCGAACAACAGGGTTGAACACTGAAGCTTTCTTT. Protein: CASSPRTTGLNTEAFF.

This clonotype was recorded many times. The chain joins TRBV5-5 to TRBJ2-1; D may correspond to TRBD1 or TRBD2 (6 bases each). Germline loops: CDR1 SGHKS, CDR2 YYEKEE (reference sequence). The CDR3 spans 15 residues. Trimming took 2 bases from V and 2 from J, leaving 11 bases between them. In nucleotides, the CDR3 is TGTGCCAGCAGCTTATGGGGGGCAACCTACAATGAGCAGTTCTTC. Amino acids: CASSLWGATYNEQFF. The variable domain in full, completed from reference TRBV5-5 and TRBJ2-1, reads DAGVTQSPTHLIKTRGQQVTLRCSPISGHKSVSWYQQVLGQGPQFIFQYYEKEERGRGNFPDRFSARQFPNYSSELNVNALLLGDSALYLCASSLWGATYNEQFFGPGTRLTVL.

This clonotype occurred many times. V is TRBV20-1 and J is TRBJ2-3; D gene uncertain. The CDR3 is 14 residues long. Trimming left V 1 base short and J 0 bases short, with 8 bases between. From germline, CDR1 is DFQATT and CDR2 SNEGSKA (reference sequence). CDR3: CSARVPRSTDTQYF. CDR3 DNA: TGCAGTGCTAGAGTCCCCAGGAGCACAGATACGCAGTATTTT.

The sample holds many counts of this clonotype. The gene calls are TRBV20-1 and TRBJ2-7, with 13 bases matching TRBD2. Germline CDR1 reads DFQATT; CDR2 reads SNEGSKA (reference sequence). The CDR3 covers 14 residues. V was pared by 6 bases and J by 6 bases, with 8 bases of the junction left unmatched. The CDR3: CSAPFGTSGTEQYF. The CDR3 coding sequence is TGCAGTGCCCCGTTTGGGACTAGCGGGACCGAGCAGTACTTC.

This clonotype has at least ten counts. CDR3 in amino acids: CASSQEAGQAWGTQYF. DNA of the CDR3: TGTGCCAGCAGCCAAGAGGCCGGGCAGGCGTGGGGGACCCAGTACTTC. This chain links TRBV4-2 with TRBJ2-5; D gene uncertain. The V gene's germline CDR1 is LGHNA and CDR2 YNFKEQ. CDR3 length: 16 amino acids. The V and J ends lost 0 bases and 7 bases respectively, with 18 bases between them.

There are many counts of this clonotype. The J gene is TRBJ1-6, the V gene TRBV12-3 or TRBV12-4; no firm D call. V was shortened by 6 bases and J by 8 bases, with 8 bases between the two germline ends. This CDR3 spans 12 amino acids. The CDR3 DNA follows: TGTGCCAGCAGACGGCGGTATTCACCCCTCCACTTT. This sequence encodes CASRRRYSPLHF.

This clonotype was observed at least ten times. V and J are TRBV20-1 and TRBJ2-7; D gene unclear. V was clipped by 3 bases and J by 0 bases, with 15 bases between them. CDR1 is DFQATT and CDR2 is SNEGSKA in the germline V gene (reference sequence). This CDR3 spans 15 amino acids. The CDR3 loop is CSARGGPVPSYEQYF. The CDR3, as DNA: TGCAGTGCTAGGGGTGGGCCGGTACCCTCCTACGAGCAGTACTTC.

This clonotype was recorded at least ten times. V is TRBV5-1 and J is TRBJ1-1; no definite D call. The V and J ends lost 0 bases and 8 bases respectively, with 11 bases between them. Germline-derived CDR1 and CDR2 are SGHRS and YFSETQ. This CDR3 is built from 13 residues. CDR3 region: CASSLGVGREAFF. The CDR3 region has the DNA TGCGCCAGCAGCTTGGGAGTGGGTAGGGAAGCTTTCTTT. Combining the CDR3 with reference TRBV5-1 and TRBJ1-1 gives the whole variable domain KAGVTQTPRYLIKTRGQQVTLSCSPISGHRSVSWYQQTPGQGLQFLFEYFSETQRNKGNFPGRFSGRQFSNSRSEMNVSTLELGDSALYLCASSLGVGREAFFGQGTRLTVV.

This clonotype has ten or more counts. V gene TRBV20-1 combines with J gene TRBJ2-7, with TRBD2 matching 9 bases. Germline CDR1 is DFQATT and CDR2 is SNEGSKA (reference sequence). The ends lost 6 bases at V and 3 bases at J; junction bases unmatched: 9. This CDR3 has 14 amino acids. The CDR3 nucleotides are TGCAGTGCCCAACGGACTAGCGCCCGCTACGAGCAGTACTTC. It specifies CSAQRTSARYEQYF.

This chain links TRBV4-3 with TRBJ2-5; the D gene is possibly TRBD1 (6 bases). Trimming removed 1 base at V and 4 bases at J, with 13 bases between. The CDR3 is 15 residues long. CDR1 is LGHNA, CDR2 YSLEER, per germline. CDR3 residues: CASSQAWRTVETQYF. DNA of the CDR3: TGCGCCAGCAGCCAAGCTTGGAGGACAGTAGAGACCCAGTACTTC.

V usage is TRBV2 and J usage is TRBJ1-2; possibly TRBD1 for D (5 bases). The CDR3 totals 13 residues. Trimming cost V 7 bases and J 3 bases, with 12 bases left between them. Germline V CDR1 and CDR2: SNHLY, FYNNEI. The CDR3 DNA reads as TGTGCCAGCATTTTTGGGGGGGACTATGGCTACACCTTC. Translation gives CASIFGGDYGYTF.

This clonotype was counted many times. V is TRBV12-3 or TRBV12-4 and J is TRBJ1-5, with D hard to call. The CDR3 extends over 13 amino acids. Between the trimmed V and J ends, which lost 2 bases and 3 bases, there was a span of 5 bases. The CDR3 nucleotides are TGTGCCAGCAGTTTAAGCGTCAATCAGCCCCAGCATTTT. Encoded protein: CASSLSVNQPQHF.

This clonotype came up many times. The chain uses TRBV20-1 and TRBJ1-5, with unresolved D. Germline V gives CDR1 DFQATT, CDR2 SNEGSKA (reference sequence). Between the trimmed V and J ends, which lost 5 bases and 3 bases, there was a span of 8 bases. The CDR3 totals 12 residues. The CDR3 region is CSAEALNQPQHF. Written as DNA, the CDR3 is TGCAGTGCTGAGGCCCTCAATCAGCCCCAGCATTTT.

This clonotype was counted at least ten times. The V and J genes are TRBV6-5 and TRBJ1-2, with D uncertain. The CDR3 spans 15 residues. Between the trimmed V and J ends, which lost 0 bases and 4 bases, there was a span of 12 bases. The germline gives CDR1 MNHEY, CDR2 SVGAGI. CDR3 DNA: TGTGCCAGCAGTTACTCGTACAGCTCTATCTATGGCTACACCTTC. Amino acids: CASSYSYSSIYGYTF.

In this sample, this clonotype turned up many times. The V gene is TRBV25-1, the J gene TRBJ1-5; 7 bases are a match to TRBD1. The CDR3 extends over 16 amino acids. Trimming cost V 1 base and J 2 bases; bases outside gene matches: 5. The germline V gene encodes CDR1 MGHDK and CDR2 SYGVNS. CDR3 amino acids: CASSESRTGGNQPQHF. Here the CDR3 DNA reads TGTGCCAGCAGTGAATCTCGAACAGGGGGCAATCAGCCCCAGCATTTT. Using reference TRBV25-1 and TRBJ1-5 for the parts outside the CDR3, the full variable domain is EADIYQTPRYLVIGTGKKITLECSQTMGHDKMYWYQQDPGMELHLIHYSYGVNSTEKGDLSSESTVSRIRTEHFPLTLESARPSHTSQYLCASSESRTGGNQPQHFGDGTRLSIL.

This clonotype was counted at least ten times. V and J are TRBV29-1 and TRBJ2-5; D is possibly TRBD1 (6 bases). The CDR3 length is 13 residues. Germline-derived CDR1 and CDR2 are SQVTM and ANQGSEA. Trimming stripped 5 bases from V and 0 bases from J, with 10 bases between. The CDR3 is CSVHRDNQETQYF. For the CDR3, the DNA is TGCAGCGTTCACCGGGACAACCAAGAGACCCAGTACTTC.

The chain links TRBV6-1 to TRBJ2-2; 10 bases align to TRBD1. Looked up from germline, CDR1 is MNHNS and CDR2 is SASEGT. V shed 6 bases, J shed 5 bases, and the junction held 6 bases outside the gene matches. This CDR3 is built from 15 residues. The CDR3 region is CASRDRGERTGELFF. CDR3 DNA: TGTGCCAGCAGGGACAGGGGGGAACGAACCGGGGAGCTGTTTTTT.

This clonotype was seen repeatedly, ten times or more. The chain links TRBV29-1 to TRBJ1-4; possibly TRBD1 for D (5 bases). Trimming took off 4 bases at V and 8 bases at J, with 29 bases between the two ends. CDR1 is SQVTM, CDR2 ANQGSEA, per germline. This CDR3 has 18 amino acids. CDR3 coding DNA: TGCAGCGTTGGGCCGGCACAGGATGATGGAAGGGGAAACGAAAAACTGTTTTTT. As protein: CSVGPAQDDGRGNEKLFF.

This clonotype was picked up many times. This may come from a read error, since a much larger clone is one base off. J is TRBJ2-6 and V is TRBV6-2 or TRBV6-3, with D maybe TRBD1 (5 bases). Germline assignment: CDR1 MNHEY and CDR2 SVGEGT. The CDR3 covers 14 residues. The CDR3 DNA is TGTGCCAGCAGTTACAACTCTGGGGCCAACGGCCTGACTTTC. This sequence encodes CASSYNSGANGLTF.

The table lists this clonotype with a few counts. The chain links TRBV29-1 to TRBJ2-7; possible D gene TRBD1, 5 bases. The CDR3 contains 13 residues. Germline values: CDR1 SQVTM, CDR2 ANQGSEA. V lost 3 bases, J lost 4 bases, and 13 bases lay in between. This CDR3 is CSVDGASPYEQYF. The CDR3 DNA reads as TGCAGCGTTGATGGGGCATCCCCTTACGAGCAGTACTTC.

This clonotype was found many times. The rearrangement uses TRBV18 and TRBJ2-5; D is perhaps TRBD2 (6 bases). This CDR3 has 14 amino acids. V was trimmed by 0 bases and J by 5 bases, leaving 10 bases between them. Per the germline V gene, CDR1 is KGHSH and CDR2 is LQKENI. CDR3 protein: CASSPPGLSETQYF. In DNA, the CDR3 is TGTGCCAGCTCACCACCGGGACTTTCTGAGACCCAGTACTTC.